The 18 T cell receptor beta chains below all came from one sample that was sequenced in a study of blood T cell repertoires in COVID-19. Sequencing used immunoSEQ multiplex PCR; TCRdb keeps in-frame clones, though not all of them. The sample includes hundreds of thousands of clones, around 88% of them seen just once. The sample taken for sequencing was PBMCs or T cells enriched from blood (not recorded which). The receptors were sampled from a woman aged 25-40 years who had recovered from COVID-19.

This chain uses TRBV18 with TRBJ1-5; D may be TRBD1 (5 bases). The CDR3 has 16 amino acids. The germline V and J ends were trimmed by 3 bases and 6 bases, with 18 bases remaining between them. Germline CDR1 reads KGHSH; CDR2 reads LQKENI. The chain's CDR3 is CASSPDSPLVGQPQHF. The CDR3 DNA reads as TGTGCCAGCTCACCTGACAGCCCGCTAGTGGGTCAGCCCCAGCATTTT.

V usage is TRBV2 and J usage is TRBJ1-1; D uncertain. From germline, CDR1 is SNHLY and CDR2 FYNNEI. This CDR3 is built from 11 residues. V lost 7 bases and J lost 1, with 4 bases in between. In DNA, the CDR3 is TGTGCCAGCACGAGGAACACTGAAGCTTTCTTT. This encodes CASTRNTEAFF. The whole variable domain, remainder taken from reference TRBV2 and TRBJ1-1, is EPEVTQTPSHQVTQMGQEVILRCVPISNHLYFYWYRQILGQKVEFLVSFYNNEISEKSEIFDDQFSVERPDGSNFTLKIRSTKLEDSAMYFCASTRNTEAFFGQGTRLTVV.

V gene TRBV4-2 combines with J gene TRBJ2-7; D might be TRBD2 (6 bases). The V end was cut by 0 bases, the J end by 3 bases, with 24 bases between. The length of the CDR3 is 19 residues. Per germline, CDR1 LGHNA and CDR2 YNFKEQ. CDR3 residues: CASSQDLNFAETRVYEQYF. DNA of the CDR3: TGTGCCAGCAGCCAAGATCTAAATTTTGCCGAGACTAGGGTCTACGAGCAGTACTTC.

This clone showed up just a few times. The rearrangement links TRBV7-9 to TRBJ1-1; a possible D gene is TRBD1 (5 bases). V was pared by 1 base and J by 1 base, with 10 bases between. This CDR3 comprises 15 residues. Germline V gene lookup returns CDR1 SEHNR and CDR2 FQNEAQ (reference sequence). Here the CDR3 reads CASSLGPTENTEAFF. Here the CDR3 DNA reads TGTGCCAGCAGCTTAGGACCGACAGAGAACACTGAAGCTTTCTTT.

V is TRBV5-1 and J is TRBJ2-3; D unresolved. CDR3 length: 11 residues. Germline values: CDR1 SGHRS, CDR2 YFSETQ. V was pared by 5 bases and J by 5 bases, with 6 bases between. The CDR3 is CASRAVDTQYF. The CDR3 DNA sequence: TGCGCCAGCAGGGCCGTAGATACGCAGTATTTT. The full variable domain, in which reference TRBV5-1 and TRBJ2-3 provide the parts outside the CDR3, is KAGVTQTPRYLIKTRGQQVTLSCSPISGHRSVSWYQQTPGQGLQFLFEYFSETQRNKGNFPGRFSGRQFSNSRSEMNVSTLELGDSALYLCASRAVDTQYFGPGTRLTVL.

This clone showed up just once. The V call is TRBV10-3, the J call TRBJ2-3; 8 nucleotides agree with TRBD1. V trimming: 4 bases; J trimming: 4 bases; junction bases outside the gene matches: 10. CDR1 is ENHRY and CDR2 is SYGVKD in the germline V gene. The CDR3 is made up of 16 amino acids. In DNA, the CDR3 is TGTGCCATCAGTGCCCCGCGGGGACAGGCCTCAGATACGCAGTATTTT. Protein product: CAISAPRGQASDTQYF.

The chain has TRBV19 and TRBJ2-1, with D unclear. Germline lookup yields CDR1 LNHDA and CDR2 SQIVND (reference sequence). The V end was cut by 4 bases, the J end by 7 bases, with 8 bases between. The CDR3 sequence is 12 residues long. CDR3 coding DNA: TGTGCCAGTAGTACCTCTCTAAATGAGCAGTTCTTC. Encoded protein: CASSTSLNEQFF.

The chain uses TRBV11-2 and TRBJ2-1, with a tentative D call TRBD2 (5 bases). The ends were cut back, 5 bases at V and 9 bases at J, with 14 bases in the middle. Germline V gene data show CDR1 as SGHAT and CDR2 as FQNNGV. CDR3 length: 13 amino acids. DNA of the CDR3: TGTGCCAGCAGCGACGGAGGCTTAGCTGAGCAGTTCTTC. It specifies CASSDGGLAEQFF.

Concerning this clone: Other DNA sequences in this specimen translate into the identical CDR3. The chain couples TRBV6-5 to TRBJ1-5; D might be TRBD1 (5 bases). Germline CDR1 is MNHEY and CDR2 is SVGAGI. The CDR3 covers 13 residues. V shed 6 bases and J shed 5 bases, with 11 bases lying between them. CDR3 in DNA: TGTGCCAGCAGCCTAGACAGAGATCAGCCCCAGCATTTT. As protein: CASSLDRDQPQHF.

The genes are TRBV28 and TRBJ2-4, with D perhaps TRBD2 (6 bases). CDR3 length: 15 amino acids. The germline CDR1 and CDR2 sequences are MDHEN and SYDVKM. V gave up 4 bases and J gave up 3 bases, with 13 bases separating them. The CDR3 region has the DNA TGTGCCAGCAGTTCCCCGACTAGATACAAAAACATTCAGTACTTC. Its protein is CASSSPTRYKNIQYF.

The chain is built from TRBV29-1 and TRBJ2-3; 11 bases align to TRBD2. CDR3 size: 14 residues. The trim removed 7 bases at V and 2 bases at J, leaving 5 bases unmatched. From germline, CDR1 is SQVTM and CDR2 ANQGSEA. The CDR3 region has the DNA TGCAGCGGATTAGCGGGAGGGTACACAGATACGCAGTATTTT. Protein product: CSGLAGGYTDTQYF.

The chain uses TRBV7-3 and TRBJ2-3; TRBD2 matches at 8 bases. The trim removed 5 bases at V and 7 bases at J, leaving 8 bases unmatched. From germline, CDR1 is SGHTA and CDR2 FQGTGA. This CDR3 is built from 14 residues. The CDR3: CASSPSGRDNTQYF. CDR3 bases: TGTGCCAGCAGCCCCAGCGGGAGAGATAATACGCAGTATTTT.

The J gene is TRBJ2-5, the V gene TRBV2; 8 bases align to TRBD1. Trimming removed 7 bases from V and 4 bases from J; junction bases left unmatched: 11. Germline CDR1 is SNHLY and CDR2 is FYNNEI. The CDR3 extends over 15 amino acids. The CDR3 is CASNGLDRAGETQYF. Here the CDR3 DNA reads TGTGCCAGCAACGGGTTGGACAGGGCGGGAGAGACCCAGTACTTC. The complete variable domain, with remaining parts taken from reference TRBV2 and TRBJ2-5, reads EPEVTQTPSHQVTQMGQEVILRCVPISNHLYFYWYRQILGQKVEFLVSFYNNEISEKSEIFDDQFSVERPDGSNFTLKIRSTKLEDSAMYFCASNGLDRAGETQYFGPGTRLLVL.

This chain connects TRBV4-3 to TRBJ2-1, with 11 bases that match TRBD2. Trimming cost V 4 bases and J 4 bases; bases outside gene matches: 3. Germline V gene data show CDR1 as LGHNA and CDR2 as YSLEER. This CDR3 spans 15 amino acids. CDR3 nucleotides: TGCGCCAGCAGCCCCGGGACTAGCGGTTACAATGAGCAGTTCTTC. Its protein product is CASSPGTSGYNEQFF.

The V and J genes are TRBV5-1 and TRBJ2-5; the match to TRBD2 covers 8 bases. Germline V gene lookup returns CDR1 SGHRS and CDR2 YFSETQ. The CDR3 is 16 residues long. V gave up 0 bases and J gave up 4 bases; unmatched junction bases: 8. The CDR3 nucleotides are TGCGCCAGCAGCTTGGGCCCAGCGGGAGTTGGAGAGACCCAGTACTTC. Protein product: CASSLGPAGVGETQYF.

V is TRBV18 and J is TRBJ1-5, with D unclear. Germline CDR1 reads KGHSH; CDR2 reads LQKENI. The CDR3 runs 17 residues. Deletions cut 1 base from V and 0 bases from J, with 13 bases between. CDR3 sequence (DNA): TGTGCCAGCTCACCACGTACAACCGGGGATAGCAATCAGCCCCAGCATTTT. Its translation is CASSPRTTGDSNQPQHF.

The chain employs TRBV11-2 and TRBJ1-1; 12 nucleotides line up with TRBD1. Germline-derived CDR1 and CDR2 are SGHAT and FQNNGV. The CDR3 has 20 amino acids. The junction had 11 bases not matched to a gene; V was cut back by 0 bases and J by 0 bases. The CDR3 spells CASSLDYILGTGGLNTEAFF. In nucleotides, the CDR3 is TGTGCCAGCAGCTTAGATTATATACTTGGGACAGGGGGCTTGAACACTGAAGCTTTCTTT.

This clone was seen a single time. J is TRBJ2-7 and V is TRBV4-3; D is undetermined. V lost 0 bases and J lost 2, with 8 bases in between. Germline V lookup: CDR1 LGHNA, CDR2 YSLEER. There are 14 residues in the CDR3. CDR3 bases: TGCGCCAGCAGCCAAGACACAGCCACCTACGAGCAGTACTTC. It yields the protein CASSQDTATYEQYF.